A single sample is the source of the 15 T cell receptor beta chains below, sequenced in a study of beta chain features in type 1 diabetes. General study points: TCRB CDR3s were moderately but significantly shorter in Type 1 diabetes patients in all four CD4+ subsets.

No cognate antigen is known for these TCRs. TCRB transcripts that were expressed got sequenced, as all of the isolated RNA had been reverse transcribed. Repertoires were generated with immunoSEQ multiplex PCR, while TCRdb's copy carries only in-frame clones and drops some. The data show 45,000 to 65,000 clones, about 50% seen once. Sequencing used Tregs from blood. These receptors originate from a woman aged 40 to 49 with type 1 diabetes.

This clone came up a few times. The chain joins TRBV28 to TRBJ2-1; TRBD1 matches 9 bases. The CDR3 has 16 amino acids. Germline CDR1 is MDHEN and CDR2 is SYDVKM. The V gene end was trimmed by 6 bases and the J gene end by 1 base; junction bases not matched to a gene: 7. CDR3 nucleotide sequence: TGTGCCAGCAGCGTGGCCGGGACAGGGTCCTACAATGAGCAGTTCTTC. Translation: CASSVAGTGSYNEQFF.

On this clone: The conserved phenylalanine or tryptophan normally closing the CDR3 is absent here, so this likely arose from a read error. The rearrangement joins TRBV5-6 to TRBJ1-1; possibly TRBD1 for D (5 bases). V dropped 2 bases and J dropped 0 bases, with 8 bases sitting between them. Germline V gene lookup returns CDR1 SGHDT and CDR2 YYEEEE. CDR3 length equals 14 residues. CDR3 amino acids: CASSLTGLNTEAFL. CDR3 bases: TGTGCCAGCAGCTTAACAGGTTTGAACACTGAAGCTTTCCTT.

The chain combines TRBV20-1 with TRBJ2-1; weak D call: TRBD1 (5 bases). The CDR3 totals 11 residues. Trimming removed 2 bases from V and 6 bases from J, with 5 bases in between. Germline CDR1 reads DFQATT; CDR2 reads SNEGSKA (reference sequence). In DNA form, the CDR3 reads TGCAGTGCTAGAAGGGGCAATGAGCAGTTCTTC. It is translated as CSARRGNEQFF.

A remark on this clone: The junction departs from the called germline gene at one end, perhaps through a read error. The chain combines TRBV7-7 with TRBJ2-2, with TRBD1 identical over 7 bases. This CDR3 is built from 17 residues. CDR1 and CDR2 (germline): SSHAT, FNYEAQ (reference sequence). CDR3 coding DNA: TGTGCTAGCAGCCCTAGGACAGGCACCGCGAACACCGGGGAGCTGTTTTTT. Translation: CASSPRTGTANTGELFF. The whole variable domain, filled in from reference TRBV7-7 and TRBJ2-2, reads GAGVSQSPRYKVTKRGQDVTLRCDPISSHATLYWYQQALGQGPEFLTYFNYEAQPDKSGLPSDRFSAERPEGSISTLTIQRTEQRDSAMYRCASSPRTGTANTGELFFGEGSRLTVL.

The chain combines TRBV7-3 with TRBJ2-1; TRBD2 is a possible D gene (6 bases). Per germline, CDR1 SGHTA and CDR2 FQGTGA. CDR3 length: 15 amino acids. Between the trimmed V and J ends, which lost 2 bases and 7 bases, there was a span of 15 bases. CDR3 residues: CASSLLGGIANEQFF. The CDR3, as DNA: TGTGCCAGCAGCTTATTGGGGGGTATTGCGAATGAGCAGTTCTTC.

This clone was counted a few times. The chain uses TRBV4-3 and TRBJ1-1, with unresolved D. The germline V and J ends were trimmed by 2 bases and 3 bases, with 13 bases remaining between them. CDR3 size: 15 residues. The V gene's germline CDR1 is LGHNA and CDR2 YSLEER. CDR3 region: CASSQFSGVDTEAFF. In DNA, the CDR3 is TGCGCCAGCAGCCAATTCAGCGGGGTCGACACTGAAGCTTTCTTT.

This clone has more than one count but fewer than ten. The chain has TRBV7-2 and TRBJ2-7, with D uncertain. V was clipped by 5 bases and J by 1 base, with 15 bases between them. The CDR3 has 15 residues. CDR1 SGHTA and CDR2 FQGNSA come from the germline V gene. The CDR3 sequence is CASSPSFSGSYEQYF. The DNA of the CDR3 is TGTGCCAGCAGCCCGTCGTTTTCCGGGTCCTACGAGCAGTACTTC.

This clone turned up a few times. The chain couples TRBV2 to TRBJ2-4; 7 nucleotides agree with TRBD1. V was pared by 6 bases and J by 0 bases, with 5 bases of the junction left unmatched. The CDR3 loop spans 15 amino acids. From germline, CDR1 is SNHLY and CDR2 FYNNEI. The CDR3 DNA is TGTGCCAGCAGGGAGACAGGGAGAGCCAAAAACATTCAGTACTTC. Protein product: CASRETGRAKNIQYF. Complete variable domain (other parts from reference TRBV2 and TRBJ2-4): EPEVTQTPSHQVTQMGQEVILRCVPISNHLYFYWYRQILGQKVEFLVSFYNNEISEKSEIFDDQFSVERPDGSNFTLKIRSTKLEDSAMYFCASRETGRAKNIQYFGAGTRLSVL.

The gene calls are TRBV28 and TRBJ2-7; possible D gene TRBD1, 6 bases. The CDR3 extends over 12 amino acids. Between the trimmed V and J ends, which lost 2 bases and 7 bases, there was a span of 9 bases. Germline V CDR1 and CDR2: MDHEN, SYDVKM. CDR3 in DNA: TGTGCCAGCAGTTTAACAGGGCAAGAGCAGTACTTC. It specifies CASSLTGQEQYF.

This clone was seen at least ten times. V is TRBV7-2 and J is TRBJ2-5, with a weak D call TRBD2 (5 bases). The CDR3 spans 14 residues. CDR1 is SGHTA, CDR2 FQGNSA, per germline. The V gene lost 4 bases and the J gene lost 2 bases, with 11 bases spanning the gap. CDR3 sequence reads: CASSSGLSQETQYF. Written as DNA, the CDR3 is TGTGCCAGCAGCTCTGGACTGTCTCAAGAGACCCAGTACTTC.

The chain carries TRBV7-2 and TRBJ2-1, with TRBD2 matching over 8 bases. This CDR3 has 15 amino acids. With 10 bases clipped from V and 8 bases from J, the junction kept 16 bases outside the gene matches. The V gene's germline CDR1 is SGHTA and CDR2 FQGNSA. The CDR3 loop is CATCRWTNGGDEQFF. CDR3 DNA: TGTGCCACCTGCCGATGGACTAACGGGGGGGATGAGCAGTTCTTC.

The chain employs TRBV30 and TRBJ2-5; the D gene is possibly TRBD1 (6 bases). Gene TRBJ2-7 matches the end of the DNA better, so the J call may be wrong. The CDR3 contains 14 residues. CDR1 GTSNPN and CDR2 SVGIG come from the germline V gene (reference sequence). CDR3 in amino acids: CAWSKLDGQYEQYF. CDR3 in DNA: TGTGCCTGGAGTAAGCTCGACGGACAGTACGAGCAGTACTTC.

This clone showed up just once. The chain is built from TRBV10-3 and TRBJ2-5, with a tentative D call TRBD1 (6 bases). Germline V gene lookup returns CDR1 ENHRY and CDR2 SYGVKD. V shed 2 bases and J shed 0 bases, with 13 bases lying between them. This CDR3 comprises 16 residues. The DNA of the CDR3 is TGTGCCATCAGTGAGACTAGACAGGCGAACCAAGAGACCCAGTACTTC. The encoded protein is CAISETRQANQETQYF.

The genes are TRBV30 and TRBJ2-3; 7 positions match TRBD2. CDR3 length: 16 amino acids. Germline trimming cut 5 bases from V and 5 bases from J; bases unmatched to any gene: 16. CDR1 and CDR2 from the germline V gene are GTSNPN and SVGIG (reference sequence). This CDR3 reads CAWGGLRTREGDTQYF. CDR3 bases: TGTGCCTGGGGTGGACTGCGGACCAGGGAGGGAGATACGCAGTATTTT. The whole variable domain, filled in from reference TRBV30 and TRBJ2-3, reads SQTIHQWPATLVQPVGSPLSLECTVEGTSNPNLYWYRQAAGRGLQLLFYSVGIGQISSEVPQNLSASRPQDRQFILSSKKLLLSDSGFYLCAWGGLRTREGDTQYFGPGTRLTVL.

This clone was detected only once. The rearrangement uses TRBV2 and TRBJ1-6; 9 positions agree with TRBD1. The CDR3 is 16 residues long. V lost 6 bases, J lost 5 bases, and 8 bases stayed unmatched. Per the germline V gene, CDR1 is SNHLY and CDR2 is FYNNEI. CDR3 sequence (DNA): TGTGCCAGCAGAACCGACAGGGGGATAAATAATTCACCCCTCCACTTT. This codes for CASRTDRGINNSPLHF.